Given below is one T cell receptor (beta chain) in context. There are 15 residues in the CDR3. The V end was cut by 5 bases, the J end by 2 bases, with 16 bases between. CDR1 MDHEN and CDR2 SYDVKM come from the germline V gene. This entry belongs to a study of shared clonotypes between healthy human individuals. For the study at large: The people who gave samples were a couple of women and a few men aged 18 to 49.

Selected positively for CCR7 and CD45RO-negative, naive CD8 cells excluded terminally differentiated effector memory CD45RA+ cells. TCRdb's table, derived via immunoSEQ multiplex PCR, lists solely in-frame clones and lacks some. The sample yields over 2 million clones, just under 95% seen once. The chain is built from TRBV28 and TRBJ2-7; D perhaps matches TRBD2 (6 bases). Input material: naive CD8+ T cells sorted from blood. This TCR derives from a man in his late teens or twenties in good health. The CDR3 spells CASSIPGEGPYEQYF. CDR3 coding DNA: TGTGCCAGCAGTATCCCGGGGGAAGGCCCCTACGAGCAGTACTTC.